The clone carrying this T cell receptor beta chain turned up a few times. Antigen: not known. This clone may be a read error of a much larger clone one base away. This record comes from a study of T cells in Graves' hyperthyroidism and ophthalmopathy. Study observations and caveats: Among thyroid clonotypes expanded above 0.001, most also appeared in blood.

Germline V lookup: CDR1 MDHEN, CDR2 SYDVKM. The CDR3 runs to 13 residues. TCR beta CDR3 regions were amplified from RNA transcripts. The HTBI set primed first-round TCR CDR3 RT-PCR. One entry per CDR3 protein, called by TCRdb with MiXCR from the multiplex PCR reads. The sample gives more than 450,000 distinct CDR3 sequences, approximately 15% of which show up once; roughly 14% is in the top ten. The chain couples TRBV28 to TRBJ2-1; D is perhaps TRBD1 (5 bases). What was sequenced was blood. This TCR derives from a middle-aged woman with Graves' hyperthyroidism. The CDR3 loop reads CASSPTGYNEQLF. DNA of the CDR3: TGTGCCAGCAGCCCCACAGGTTACAATGAGCAGCTCTTC.